This entry lists 9 T cell receptor beta chains sequenced from one sample in a study of T-cell reconstitution after alpha-beta-depleted transplantation in children. The TCRbeta library incorporated unique molecular identifiers. A single record per CDR3 protein comes from TCRdb applying MiXCR to the PCR reads. The sample holds about 870,000 distinct CDR3 sequences, around 17% seen once. The sequencing here drew on PBMCs, mostly from graft donor cells, taken 360 days after TCRalphabeta/CD19-depleted stem cell transplant. All receptors come from a male patient younger than 18 who had a stem cell transplant for acute lymphoblastic leukemia, so the T cells may come from the graft donor.

The V call is TRBV27, the J call TRBJ1-2; 11 nucleotides agree with TRBD1. V lost 5 bases to trimming and J lost 7 bases; unmatched junction nucleotides: 3. Germline V gene lookup returns CDR1 MNHEY and CDR2 SMNVEV (reference sequence). The CDR3 spans 13 residues. The CDR3: CASSGQGARGYTF. The CDR3 region has the DNA TGTGCCAGCAGTGGACAGGGGGCTCGTGGCTACACCTTC.

This chain links TRBV12-3 or TRBV12-4 with TRBJ1-6; D might be TRBD1 (6 bases). Trimming pared 2 bases from V and 17 bases from J, leaving 16 bases between. CDR3 length: 13 amino acids. DNA of the CDR3: TGTGCCAGCAGTTTACCAGGGGTCTATATCGTCCACTTT. Encoded protein: CASSLPGVYIVHF.

CDR3 region: CASSRGRRAPYEQYF. CDR3 coding DNA: TGTGCCAGCAGCAGAGGAAGGCGGGCCCCCTACGAGCAGTACTTC. The J gene is TRBJ2-7, the V gene TRBV21-1; the D call TRBD2 from the table was never checked on the DNA. TRBV21-1 is classified as a pseudogene. The CDR3 is 15 amino acids.

The rearrangement joins TRBV11-1 to TRBJ1-1, with a weak D call TRBD1 (5 bases). V gave up 8 bases and J gave up 5 bases, with 30 bases separating them. The CDR3 length is 18 residues. The V gene's germline CDR1 is SGHAT and CDR2 FQDESV (reference sequence). CDR3 sequence reads: CASRGLVLGKGSGTEAFF. CDR3 bases: TGTGCCAGCCGTGGGTTGGTCCTTGGCAAGGGGTCCGGGACTGAAGCTTTCTTT.

The rearrangement uses TRBV5-1 and TRBJ2-5; TRBD1 matches at 9 bases. The CDR3 runs 15 residues. Germline V gene sequence: CDR1 SGHRS, CDR2 YFSETQ. The ends lost 3 bases at V and 5 bases at J; junction bases unmatched: 8. In DNA, the CDR3 is TGCGCCAGCAGCTCCTACAGGGGGCTCCGGGAGACCCAGTACTTC. Its protein is CASSSYRGLRETQYF.

This chain joins TRBV20-1 and TRBJ2-5, with 11 bases matching TRBD2. Germline assignment: CDR1 DFQATT and CDR2 SNEGSKA (reference sequence). V dropped 4 bases and J dropped 2; count of bases not matched to a gene: 3. CDR3 length: 14 residues. The CDR3 loop reads CSATRTSGQETQYF. The CDR3 nucleotides are TGCAGTGCTACCCGGACTAGCGGGCAAGAGACCCAGTACTTC.

CDR3 amino acids: CASSELGQGETQYF. CDR3 DNA: TGCGCCAGCAGTGAGTTGGGACAGGGTGAGACCCAGTACTTC. This chain connects TRBV10-2 to TRBJ2-5; TRBD1 matches at 9 bases. The trim removed 1 base at V and 5 bases at J, leaving 2 bases unmatched. Germline V gene data show CDR1 as WSHSY and CDR2 as SAAADI. The length of the CDR3 is 14 residues.

This clonotype was recorded at least ten times. The chain recombines TRBV5-1 with TRBJ2-3; 14 bases fit TRBD2. The germline V gene has CDR1 SGHRS and CDR2 YFSETQ. J was trimmed by 2 bases and V by 2 bases; bases with no gene match: 4. The CDR3 is 17 amino acids. The DNA of the CDR3 is TGCGCCAGCAGCTTAGGGACTAGCGGGAGACACACAGATACGCAGTATTTT. Protein: CASSLGTSGRHTDTQYF.

This sequence joins TRBV6-2 or TRBV6-3 and TRBJ2-7; D remains ambiguous. Trimming removed 5 bases from V and 6 bases from J, with 14 bases in between. The CDR3 consists of 13 residues. Germline lookup yields CDR1 MNHEY and CDR2 SVGEGT. The chain's CDR3 is CASSGRTGGEQYF. CDR3 nucleotides: TGTGCCAGCAGTGGCCGGACGGGCGGCGAGCAGTACTTC.